The TCR beta chain described here comes from a study of T cell responses to AZD1222 COVID-19 vaccine. Trimming left V 1 base short and J 3 bases short, with 4 bases between. The germline V gene has CDR1 LGHDT and CDR2 YNNKEL (reference sequence). This CDR3 is 12 amino acids long. Notes on the study in general: Nearly half of unique spike-specific TCRs reportedly avoided B.1.351 and B.1.1.7 mutated regions.

Concerning this clone itself: The antigen remains unidentified.

Assay: immunoSEQ multiplex PCR; the TCRdb copy retains only in-frame clones and omits some. The table records approximately 140,000 clones, over 85% of them present only once. The receptor was derived from an adult in good health. This chain connects TRBV3-1 (or the pseudogene TRBV3-2) to TRBJ2-7; D not certain. The sample here was peripheral blood, taken on day 0 of MenACWY control vaccination. In DNA, the CDR3 is TGTGCCAGCAGCCAAGGTCACTACGAGCAGTACTTC. Residues: CASSQGHYEQYF.